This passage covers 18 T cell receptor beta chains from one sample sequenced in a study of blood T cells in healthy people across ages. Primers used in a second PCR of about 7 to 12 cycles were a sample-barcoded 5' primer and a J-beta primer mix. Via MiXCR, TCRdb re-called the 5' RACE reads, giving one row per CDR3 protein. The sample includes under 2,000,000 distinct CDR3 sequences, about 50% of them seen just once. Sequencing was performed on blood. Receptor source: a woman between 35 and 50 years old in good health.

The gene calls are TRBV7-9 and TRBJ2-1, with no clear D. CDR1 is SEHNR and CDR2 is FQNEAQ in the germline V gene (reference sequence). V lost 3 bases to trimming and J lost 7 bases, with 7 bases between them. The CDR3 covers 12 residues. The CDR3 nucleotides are TGTGCCAGCAGCTTCTCGGAAAATGAGCAGTTCTTC. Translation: CASSFSENEQFF.

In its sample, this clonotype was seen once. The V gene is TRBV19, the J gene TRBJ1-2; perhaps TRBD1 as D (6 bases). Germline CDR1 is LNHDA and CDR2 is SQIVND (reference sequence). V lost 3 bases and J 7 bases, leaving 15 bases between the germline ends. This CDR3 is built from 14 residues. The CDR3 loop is CASSIYREVAGYTF. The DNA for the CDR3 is TGTGCCAGTAGTATCTACAGGGAGGTGGCTGGCTACACCTTC. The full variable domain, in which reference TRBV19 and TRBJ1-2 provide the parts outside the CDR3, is DGGITQSPKYLFRKEGQNVTLSCEQNLNHDAMYWYRQDPGQGLRLIYYSQIVNDFQKGDIAEGYSVSREKKESFPLTVTSAQKNPTAFYLCASSIYREVAGYTFGSGTRLTVV.

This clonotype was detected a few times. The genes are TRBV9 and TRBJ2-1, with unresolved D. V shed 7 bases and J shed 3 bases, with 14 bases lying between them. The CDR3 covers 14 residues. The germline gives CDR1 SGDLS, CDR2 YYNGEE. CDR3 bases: TGTGCCAGCTCCGAACTCCAGAGCTACAATGAGCAGTTCTTC. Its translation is CASSELQSYNEQFF.

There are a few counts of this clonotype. The CDR3 spells CSAGIHDKIAGGGYEQYF. The DNA of the CDR3 is TGCAGCGCCGGAATACATGATAAAATAGCGGGGGGCGGCTACGAGCAGTACTTC. The chain employs TRBV29-1 and TRBJ2-7, with 10 bases fitting TRBD2. Trimming took 7 bases from V and 3 from J; bases not matched to a gene: 21. Germline CDR1 SQVTM, CDR2 ANQGSEA. CDR3 length equals 18 residues.

The CDR3 bases are TGTGCTAGTGGGGAAACAGGGAACACTGAAGCTTTCTTT. Translated: CASGETGNTEAFF. The rearrangement links TRBV12-5 to TRBJ1-1; D is perhaps TRBD1 (5 bases). Trimming stripped 6 bases from V and 1 base from J, with 9 bases between. Germline-derived CDR1 and CDR2 are LGHNT and FRNRAP. The CDR3 runs 13 residues.

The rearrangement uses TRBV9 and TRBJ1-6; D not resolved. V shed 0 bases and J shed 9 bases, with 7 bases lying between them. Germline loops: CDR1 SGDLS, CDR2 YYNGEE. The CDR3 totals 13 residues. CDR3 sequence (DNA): TGTGCCAGCAGCGTAGCAGCAGGTTCACCCCTCCACTTT. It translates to CASSVAAGSPLHF.

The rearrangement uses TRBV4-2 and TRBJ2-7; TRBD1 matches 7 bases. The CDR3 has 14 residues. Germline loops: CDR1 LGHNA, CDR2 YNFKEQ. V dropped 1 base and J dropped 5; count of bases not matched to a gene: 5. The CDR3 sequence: CASSQVGGRNEQYF. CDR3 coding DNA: TGTGCCAGCAGCCAAGTAGGGGGCCGTAACGAGCAGTACTTC.

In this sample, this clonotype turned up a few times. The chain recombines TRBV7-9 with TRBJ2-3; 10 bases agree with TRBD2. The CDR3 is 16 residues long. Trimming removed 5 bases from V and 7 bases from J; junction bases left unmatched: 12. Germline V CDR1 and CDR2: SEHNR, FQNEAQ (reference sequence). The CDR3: CASSRASGGQLNTQYF. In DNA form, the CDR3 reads TGTGCCAGCAGCAGAGCTAGCGGGGGCCAACTAAATACGCAGTATTTT.

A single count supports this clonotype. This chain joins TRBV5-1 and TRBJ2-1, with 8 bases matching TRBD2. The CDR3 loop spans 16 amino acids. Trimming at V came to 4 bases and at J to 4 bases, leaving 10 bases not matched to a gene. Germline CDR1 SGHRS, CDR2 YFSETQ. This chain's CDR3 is CASSHGFSGEYNEQFF. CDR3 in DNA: TGCGCCAGCAGCCACGGGTTTAGCGGGGAATACAATGAGCAGTTCTTC.

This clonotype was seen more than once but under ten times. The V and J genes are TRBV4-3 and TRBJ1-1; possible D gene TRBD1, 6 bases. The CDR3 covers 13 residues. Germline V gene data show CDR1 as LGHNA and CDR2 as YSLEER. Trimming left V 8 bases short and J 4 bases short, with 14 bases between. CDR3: CASRTGRGTEAFF. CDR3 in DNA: TGCGCCAGCCGAACAGGGAGGGGCACTGAAGCTTTCTTT.

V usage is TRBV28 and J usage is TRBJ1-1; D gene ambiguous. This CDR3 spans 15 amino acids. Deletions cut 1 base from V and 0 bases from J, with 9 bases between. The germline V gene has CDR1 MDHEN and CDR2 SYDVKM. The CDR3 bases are TGTGCCAGCAGTTTATCTGGCAGAATGAACACTGAAGCTTTCTTT. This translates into CASSLSGRMNTEAFF.

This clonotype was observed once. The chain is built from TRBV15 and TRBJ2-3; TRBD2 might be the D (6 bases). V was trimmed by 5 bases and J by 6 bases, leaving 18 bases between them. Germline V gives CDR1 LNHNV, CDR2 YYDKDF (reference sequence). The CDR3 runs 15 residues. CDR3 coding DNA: TGTGCCACCAGCTCCGCATCGGGGGTACGTGATACGCAGTATTTT. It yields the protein CATSSASGVRDTQYF.

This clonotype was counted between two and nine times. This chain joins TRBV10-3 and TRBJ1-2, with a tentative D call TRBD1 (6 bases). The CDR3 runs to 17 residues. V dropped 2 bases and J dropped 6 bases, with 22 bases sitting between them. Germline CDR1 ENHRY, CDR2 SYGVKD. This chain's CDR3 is CAISEPIMDSATHGYTF. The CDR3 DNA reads TGTGCCATCAGTGAGCCCATAATGGACAGCGCTACCCATGGCTACACCTTC.

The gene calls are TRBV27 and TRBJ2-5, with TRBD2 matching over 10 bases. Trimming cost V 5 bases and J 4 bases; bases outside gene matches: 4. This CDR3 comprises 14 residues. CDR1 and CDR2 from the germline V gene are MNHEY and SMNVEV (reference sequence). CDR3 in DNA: TGTGCCAGCAGTATCATAGCGGGGGGAGAGACCCAGTACTTC. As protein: CASSIIAGGETQYF.

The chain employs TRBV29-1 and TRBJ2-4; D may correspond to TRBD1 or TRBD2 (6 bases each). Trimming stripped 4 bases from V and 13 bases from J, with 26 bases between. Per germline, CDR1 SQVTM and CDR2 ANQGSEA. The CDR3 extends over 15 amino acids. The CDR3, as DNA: TGCAGCGTTGTAGGTCCGGGGGCCTCCTACAATGAGCAGTACTTC. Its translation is CSVVGPGASYNEQYF.

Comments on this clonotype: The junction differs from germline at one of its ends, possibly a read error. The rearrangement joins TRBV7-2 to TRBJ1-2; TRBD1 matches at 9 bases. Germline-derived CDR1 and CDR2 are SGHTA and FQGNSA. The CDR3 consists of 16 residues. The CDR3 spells CASSPQGQGRNYGYTF. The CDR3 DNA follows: TGCGCCAGCAGCCCTCAAGGACAGGGGAGAAACTATGGCTACACCTTC.

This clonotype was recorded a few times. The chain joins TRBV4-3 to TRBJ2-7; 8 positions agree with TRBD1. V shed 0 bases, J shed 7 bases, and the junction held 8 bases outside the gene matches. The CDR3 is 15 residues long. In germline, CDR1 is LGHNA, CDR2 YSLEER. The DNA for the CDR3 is TGCGCCAGCAGCCAAGAGGGCAGGGGGCGCAGAGAGCAGTACTTC. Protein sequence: CASSQEGRGRREQYF.

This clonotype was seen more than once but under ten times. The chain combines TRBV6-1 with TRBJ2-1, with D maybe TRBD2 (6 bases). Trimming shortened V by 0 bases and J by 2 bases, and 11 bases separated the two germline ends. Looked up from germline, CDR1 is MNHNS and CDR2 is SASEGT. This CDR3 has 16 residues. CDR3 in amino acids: CASSEATERAYNEQFF. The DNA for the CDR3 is TGTGCCAGCAGTGAAGCAACGGAGCGGGCCTACAATGAGCAGTTCTTC.